The 6 T cell receptor beta chains below all came from one sample that was sequenced in a study of T cells in Graves' hyperthyroidism and ophthalmopathy. What was amplified from RNA transcripts were TCR beta CDR3 regions. HTBI primers were used for first-round RT-PCR of the TCR CDR3. TCRdb re-derived calls from the multiplex PCR reads in MiXCR, one entry per CDR3 protein. The sample contains about 290,000 distinct CDR3 sequences, approximately 19% of which appear only once. The sequenced sample was blood. The origin of the receptors is a man between 50 and 59 years old with Graves' ophthalmopathy.

This clonotype was seen more than once but under ten times. V and J are TRBV9 and TRBJ2-5; the D gene is possibly TRBD1 (6 bases). CDR1 SGDLS and CDR2 YYNGEE come from the germline V gene. The CDR3 has 14 amino acids. V lost 3 bases and J lost 5, with 14 bases in between. CDR3 in DNA: TGTGCCAGCAGCGCAACAGGGTTTAAGGAGACCCAGTACTTC. Protein sequence: CASSATGFKETQYF. Drawing the rest from reference TRBV9 and TRBJ2-5, the complete variable domain is DSGVTQTPKHLITATGQRVTLRCSPRSGDLSVYWYQQSLDQGLQFLIQYYNGEERAKGNILERFSAQQFPDLHSELNLSSLELGDSALYFCASSATGFKETQYFGPGTRLLVL.

The chain uses TRBV12-3 or TRBV12-4 and TRBJ1-6; D unresolved. V was trimmed by 1 base and J by 7 bases, leaving 5 bases between them. There are 13 residues in the CDR3. CDR3 coding DNA: TGTGCCAGCAGTTTAGAGGGAAATTCACCCCTCCACTTT. This sequence encodes CASSLEGNSPLHF.

The V gene is TRBV9, the J gene TRBJ2-3; D is unresolved. Germline assignment: CDR1 SGDLS and CDR2 YYNGEE. The CDR3 spans 15 residues. V gave up 0 bases and J gave up 2 bases, with 10 bases separating them. The CDR3 nucleotides are TGTGCCAGCAGCGTAGATGGCTACCACACAGATACGCAGTATTTT. Translating it yields CASSVDGYHTDTQYF. The full variable domain, rest sourced from reference TRBV9 and TRBJ2-3, is DSGVTQTPKHLITATGQRVTLRCSPRSGDLSVYWYQQSLDQGLQFLIQYYNGEERAKGNILERFSAQQFPDLHSELNLSSLELGDSALYFCASSVDGYHTDTQYFGPGTRLTVL.

This clonotype was seen many times. The rearrangement links TRBV20-1 to TRBJ2-1; no definite D call. Germline CDR1 is DFQATT and CDR2 is SNEGSKA (reference sequence). Trimming stripped 0 bases from V and 3 bases from J, with 12 bases between. The CDR3 sequence is 15 residues long. CDR3 loop: CSAREMGKGYNEQFF. CDR3 coding DNA: TGCAGTGCTAGAGAGATGGGCAAAGGCTACAATGAGCAGTTCTTC.

This clonotype was observed a handful of times. This chain joins TRBV28 and TRBJ1-5, with a tentative D call TRBD1 (6 bases). CDR1 and CDR2 from the germline V gene are MDHEN and SYDVKM. The CDR3 runs to 17 residues. Trimming left V 6 bases short and J 0 bases short, with 18 bases between. In DNA form, the CDR3 reads TGTGCCAGCAGCCCGGAGGGGGGGATCTTTAGCAATCAGCCCCAGCATTTT. It is translated as CASSPEGGIFSNQPQHF.

This rearrangement joins TRBV28 to TRBJ2-6; 8 bases align to TRBD1. Germline CDR1 reads MDHEN; CDR2 reads SYDVKM. After removal of 5 bases from V and 2 bases from J, the junction contained 5 bases not matched to a gene. The CDR3 contains 16 residues. The CDR3 here is CASSPDRVTGANVLTF. CDR3 nucleotide sequence: TGTGCCAGCAGTCCGGACAGGGTAACTGGGGCCAACGTCCTGACTTTC.